One TCR beta chain is described in this entry. The CDR3 length is 14 residues. Germline-derived CDR1 and CDR2 are SGHDT and YYEEEE. The data were taken from a study of monozygotic twins with inflammatory bowel disease. Reanalyzing the 5' RACE reads, TCRdb keeps one entry per CDR3 protein, without DNA. This sample's table has over 110,000 distinct CDR3 sequences. The chain employs TRBV5-6 and TRBJ2-3; with no DNA, the TCRdb D assignment of TRBD2 cannot be verified. Sequencing was done on a sample of blood. The clonotype comes from a human donor with ulcerative colitis or Crohn's disease, or a healthy co-twin of an affected twin (not recorded which). The CDR3 loop reads CASKRGFGTDTQYF.